The sequence of this TCR beta chain was determined in a study of regulatory T cells in long-lasting Graves disease. Overall study context: Treatment with antithyroid drugs for over 5 years, together with positive TSH receptor antibodies, meant persistent Graves' disease.

The study, taken as a whole, reports: With persistent disease, TRBV28, TRBJ1-2 and TRBJ2-5 were the favored segments. Persistent Graves' disease cases displayed lower TCR diversity than newly diagnosed ones.

This clonotype occurred a few times. As yet, its antigen is unknown. Building of the TCR beta libraries involved iRepertoire HTBI primers and Arm-PCR of CDR3 regions. From the multiplex PCR reads, TCRdb called clonotypes with MiXCR, one entry per CDR3 protein. The repertoire holds more than 650,000 distinct CDR3 sequences, with roughly 30% as singletons. Time point of the sample: persistent/refractory GD, antithyroid drugs over 5 years with positive TRAb. RNA from PBMCs was the source of the TCR library. Recruitment took place at an endocrinology department in Xi'an, China. The CDR3 consists of 15 residues. Germline V gene data show CDR1 as SEHNR and CDR2 as FQNEAQ (reference sequence). V lost 5 bases to trimming and J lost 3 bases, with 16 bases between them.

V gene TRBV7-9 combines with J gene TRBJ1-2, with a possible D match to TRBD1 (6 bases). This clonotype was sampled from a female donor with Graves disease. The specimen was peripheral blood mononuclear cells (PBMCs), collected when the disease was refractory, from a patient treated with antithyroid drugs. The CDR3 sequence is CASSKNQQGDYGYTF. The CDR3, as DNA: TGTGCCAGCAGCAAAAACCAACAGGGTGACTATGGCTACACCTTC.